This entry concerns a single T cell receptor (beta chain). This sample is part of a study of blood T cell repertoires in COVID-19. TCRdb's copy holds only in-frame clones and misses some; the assay was immunoSEQ multiplex PCR. The sample includes about 270,000 clones, about 86% seen only once; the top ten take 10% to 15%. CDR3 length equals 14 residues. V shed 5 bases and J 2 bases; nucleotides not matched to a gene: 5. CDR1 is MDHEN, CDR2 SYDVKM, per germline. One Seattle source followed patients from active infection through their disease course. Specimen: peripheral blood. The sequence came from a woman in her thirties with COVID-19, enrolled during active disease. The V call is TRBV28, the J call TRBJ2-7, with TRBD1 matching over 8 bases. CDR3 sequence (DNA): TGTGCCAGCAGTATAGGACAGGGAACCTACGAGCAGTACTTC. Translation gives CASSIGQGTYEQYF.